One and the same sample provided the 11 T cell receptor beta chains below, sequenced in a study of a mutant IDH1 vaccine in newly diagnosed glioma. Time point specified: week 5, during vaccination. Mutant IDH1 20-mer peptide, at 300 ug, made up each vaccine dose, with topical imiquimod. Data came from immunoSEQ multiplex PCR; TCRdb stores just in-frame clones and leaves some out. Of over 55,000 clones in the sample, roughly 82% were seen once. The antigens of these receptors remain unknown. Sequencing was performed on PBMCs, taken from a glioma patient whose treatment included an IDH1 peptide vaccine. These receptor sequences come from a woman aged 18-29 years with glioma. Some clones in this sample may be carry-over from other donors' samples.

This clone turned up a few times. The chain uses TRBV4-1 and TRBJ1-1; D gene ambiguous. Germline CDR1 reads MGHRA; CDR2 reads YSYEKL. V lost 1 base and J lost 0, with 6 bases in between. The CDR3 runs to 14 residues. The CDR3 protein is CASSQGILNTEAFF. The DNA of the CDR3 is TGCGCCAGCAGCCAAGGGATTTTGAACACTGAAGCTTTCTTT.

The rearrangement links TRBV27 to TRBJ2-2; 9 bases fit TRBD2. The CDR3 extends over 16 amino acids. V lost 4 bases, J lost 0 bases, and 3 bases stayed unmatched. Looked up from germline, CDR1 is MNHEY and CDR2 is SMNVEV (reference sequence). The CDR3 region has the DNA TGTGCCAGCAGTTCAATAGCGGGAGCGAACACCGGGGAGCTGTTTTTT. Its protein product is CASSSIAGANTGELFF.

This chain links TRBV2 with TRBJ1-2, with D perhaps TRBD1 (5 bases). The CDR3 loop spans 14 amino acids. Germline V gene sequence: CDR1 SNHLY, CDR2 FYNNEI. The V gene lost 8 bases and the J gene lost 6 bases, with 19 bases spanning the gap. The CDR3, as DNA: TGTGCCAGCGTTAGGGAGGAAGGGGCCAATGGCTACACCTTC. This translates into CASVREEGANGYTF.

The chain joins TRBV6-5 to TRBJ2-3; the D is unclear. The germline CDR1 and CDR2 sequences are MNHEY and SVGAGI. With 5 bases removed from V and 0 bases from J, the gap between germline ends came to 9 bases. This CDR3 has 14 residues. In nucleotides, the CDR3 is TGTGCCAGCAGTCCCCGGTGGAGCACAGATACGCAGTATTTT. It codes for CASSPRWSTDTQYF.

J is TRBJ2-6 and V is TRBV30, with D uncertain. Germline assignment: CDR1 GTSNPN and CDR2 SVGIG (reference sequence). The germline V and J ends were trimmed by 1 base and 2 bases, with 0 bases remaining between them. The CDR3 sequence is 12 residues long. Here the CDR3 DNA reads TGTGCCTGGAGTGCTGGGGCCAACGTCCTGACTTTC. Its protein product is CAWSAGANVLTF. The variable domain in full, completed from reference TRBV30 and TRBJ2-6, reads SQTIHQWPATLVQPVGSPLSLECTVEGTSNPNLYWYRQAAGRGLQLLFYSVGIGQISSEVPQNLSASRPQDRQFILSSKKLLLSDSGFYLCAWSAGANVLTFGAGSRLTVL.

This clone showed up just a few times. This rearrangement joins TRBV10-3 to TRBJ2-2; 7 positions agree with TRBD1. The ends lost 6 bases at V and 6 bases at J; junction bases unmatched: 7. The CDR3 totals 14 residues. In germline, CDR1 is ENHRY, CDR2 SYGVKD. In DNA form, the CDR3 reads TGTGCCATCAGGGGACAGAACCGCCCCGGGGAGCTGTTTTTT. Translation gives CAIRGQNRPGELFF.

The chain is built from TRBV6-1 and TRBJ2-5, with D uncertain. In germline, CDR1 is MNHNS, CDR2 SASEGT. This CDR3 comprises 12 residues. The V end was cut by 5 bases, the J end by 7 bases, with 11 bases between. DNA for the CDR3: TGTGCCAGCAGTCTGATATCAGGGACCCAGTACTTC. Translated: CASSLISGTQYF.

The rearrangement uses TRBV15 and TRBJ2-7; D perhaps matches TRBD1 (6 bases). This CDR3 has 14 residues. Looked up from germline, CDR1 is LNHNV and CDR2 is YYDKDF (reference sequence). V lost 0 bases, J lost 2 bases, and 8 bases lay in between. The chain's CDR3 is CATSRESGAYEQYF. In nucleotides, the CDR3 is TGTGCCACCAGCAGAGAATCAGGGGCCTACGAGCAGTACTTC.

The rearrangement uses TRBV25-1 and TRBJ1-2; D is uncertain. V was cut by 1 base and J by 7 bases, with 13 bases left in between. The CDR3 totals 14 residues. Germline V gene lookup returns CDR1 MGHDK and CDR2 SYGVNS. CDR3 residues: CASSEFYWLGGYTF. In DNA, the CDR3 is TGTGCCAGCAGTGAATTTTATTGGCTGGGTGGCTACACCTTC.

The chain combines TRBV20-1 with TRBJ1-2, with a tentative D call TRBD1 (5 bases). Per germline, CDR1 DFQATT and CDR2 SNEGSKA (reference sequence). The CDR3 spans 11 residues. The CDR3 sequence: CNPWGVAGYTF. The CDR3 coding sequence is TGCAACCCATGGGGGGTGGCTGGCTACACCTTC.

The genes are TRBV6-1 and TRBJ1-6; a weak D match, TRBD1 (5 bases). Looked up from germline, CDR1 is MNHNS and CDR2 is SASEGT. Trimming shortened V by 1 base and J by 9 bases, and 22 bases separated the two germline ends. The CDR3 loop spans 18 amino acids. The CDR3 DNA sequence: TGTGCCAGCAGTGAAGTCCGGGGCAACCTGGGTTTAAGTTCACCCCTCCACTTT. Residues: CASSEVRGNLGLSSPLHF.